Below are 6 T cell receptor beta chains sequenced from a single sample in a study of T cells in Graves' hyperthyroidism and ophthalmopathy. RNA transcripts served as the template for amplifying TCR beta CDR3 regions. The HTBI set primed first-round TCR CDR3 RT-PCR. MiXCR was run by TCRdb on the multiplex PCR reads, yielding one entry per CDR3 protein. Among hundreds of thousands of distinct CDR3 sequences listed, 11% to 15% were seen once. The specimen was blood. The origin of the receptors is a woman aged 18-29 years with Graves' hyperthyroidism.

This clonotype came up a few times. V usage is TRBV12-3 or TRBV12-4 and J usage is TRBJ1-1; possible D gene TRBD1, 5 bases. The CDR3 spans 14 residues. V was trimmed by 6 bases and J by 1 base, leaving 12 bases between them. The CDR3 here is CASRPGTENTEAFF. CDR3 nucleotide sequence: TGTGCCAGCAGACCGGGGACCGAGAACACTGAAGCTTTCTTT.

In its sample, this clonotype was seen many times. The V gene is TRBV18, the J gene TRBJ1-2; D gene unclear. Trimming stripped 0 bases from V and 3 bases from J, with 5 bases between. The CDR3 has 13 amino acids. Germline V gene data show CDR1 as KGHSH and CDR2 as LQKENI. CDR3 DNA sequence: TGTGCCAGCTCACCACCCGAGTACTATGGCTACACCTTC. Translation: CASSPPEYYGYTF.

For this clonotype: A single base separates this from a much larger clone, so it may be a read error. The chain carries TRBV30 and TRBJ2-3; 9 bases map to TRBD1. Germline V gives CDR1 GTSNPN, CDR2 SVGIG (reference sequence). The CDR3 loop spans 16 amino acids. The V and J ends lost 2 bases and 3 bases, in that order; junction bases with no gene match: 9. The CDR3 region has the DNA TGTGCCTGGAGTTACCGGACAGGGGCGCCTACAGATACGCAGTATTTT. Amino acid sequence: CAWSYRTGAPTDTQYF.

This clonotype was seen only a few times. The chain is built from TRBV7-2 and TRBJ1-2; weak D call: TRBD1 (6 bases). The germline V gene has CDR1 SGHTA and CDR2 FQGNSA. The CDR3 is 13 amino acids. Trimming removed 5 bases at V and 8 bases at J, with 15 bases between. In DNA form, the CDR3 reads TGTGCCAGCAGCCCTCAAACAGGGACCGGCTACACCTTC. It codes for CASSPQTGTGYTF. The complete variable domain, with remaining parts taken from reference TRBV7-2 and TRBJ1-2, reads GAGVSQSPSNKVTEKGKDVELRCDPISGHTALYWYRQSLGQGLEFLIYFQGNSAPDKSGLPSDRFSAERTGGSVSTLTIQRTQQEDSAVYLCASSPQTGTGYTFGSGTRLTVV.

The sample holds many counts of this clonotype. The chain employs TRBV7-3 and TRBJ1-1; D unclear. Germline CDR1 and CDR2: SGHTA and FQGTGA. This CDR3 is built from 14 residues. V was pared by 2 bases and J by 2 bases, with 9 bases between. The CDR3 region is CASSLGGSNTEAFF. CDR3 coding DNA: TGTGCCAGCAGCTTAGGTGGCAGTAACACTGAAGCTTTCTTT.

J is TRBJ1-2 and V is TRBV9, with TRBD1 matching over 7 bases. V dropped 3 bases and J dropped 5; count of bases not matched to a gene: 10. The CDR3 is 15 amino acids. Germline lookup yields CDR1 SGDLS and CDR2 YYNGEE. The DNA of the CDR3 is TGTGCCAGCAGCGGGGGGGACAGTGGTCCTTATGGCTACACCTTC. Translated: CASSGGDSGPYGYTF.